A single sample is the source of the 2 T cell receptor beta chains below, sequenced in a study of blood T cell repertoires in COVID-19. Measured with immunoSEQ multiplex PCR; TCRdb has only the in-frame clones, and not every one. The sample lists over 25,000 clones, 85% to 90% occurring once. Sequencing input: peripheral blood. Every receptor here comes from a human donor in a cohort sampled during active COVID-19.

The DNA of the CDR3 is TGTGCCAGCAGTTTATCTAGGGGCAACGAGCAGTACTTC. Protein sequence: CASSLSRGNEQYF. This chain connects TRBV28 to TRBJ2-7; D is possibly TRBD1 (5 bases). CDR3 length equals 13 residues. Germline loops: CDR1 MDHEN, CDR2 SYDVKM. With 1 base removed from V and 5 bases from J, the gap between germline ends came to 9 bases. The full variable domain, with the rest looked up from reference TRBV28 and TRBJ2-7, is DVKVTQSSRYLVKRTGEKVFLECVQDMDHENMFWYRQDPGLGLRLIYFSYDVKMKEKGDIPEGYSVSREKKERFSLILESASTNQTSMYLCASSLSRGNEQYFGPGTRLTVT.

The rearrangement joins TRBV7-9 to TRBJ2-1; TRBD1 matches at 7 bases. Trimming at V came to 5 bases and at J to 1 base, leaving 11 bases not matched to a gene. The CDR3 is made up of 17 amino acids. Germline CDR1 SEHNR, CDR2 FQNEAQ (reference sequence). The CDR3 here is CASSPQTGSLSYNEQFF. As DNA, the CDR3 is TGTGCCAGCAGCCCCCAGACAGGGTCCCTTTCCTACAATGAGCAGTTCTTC.